This T cell receptor beta chain appears in the sequencing data of a study of T-cell reconstitution after alpha-beta-depleted transplantation in children. The CDR3 is made up of 14 amino acids. The V gene's germline CDR1 is LNHNV and CDR2 YYDKDF (reference sequence). Trimming shortened V by 0 bases and J by 10 bases, and 15 bases separated the two germline ends. This clonotype was seen repeatedly, ten times or more. Its antigen is not identified. Study-level results: It was reported that alpha-beta T cells came from several hundred expanded graft clones (about two months after transplant). One year after transplant, T-cell counts and diversity came mostly from newly produced T cells.

Preparation of the TCRbeta library was carried out with unique molecular identifiers. Each CDR3 protein is one row after TCRdb ran MiXCR on the PCR reads. The data hold roughly 670,000 distinct CDR3 sequences, with less than 15% observed a single time. The chain uses TRBV15 and TRBJ1-2; D perhaps matches TRBD1 (5 bases). This clonotype was sampled from a girl aged 2-9 years with congenital amegakaryocytic thrombocytopenia, due to receive a stem cell transplant. Sequenced here: PBMCs, sampled before TCRalphabeta/CD19-depleted stem cell transplant. CDR3 in DNA: TGTGCCACCAGCAGAGATCAGGGTACAGGAGTCTACACCTTC. Its translation: CATSRDQGTGVYTF.